This TCR beta chain was retrieved from a study of blood T cells in healthy people across ages. Study conclusions and caveats: Diversity of TCR beta per million T cells declined in a roughly linear way with age. Strong correlation existed between TCR beta diversity and naive T cell percentage.

About this clonotype: The antigen is undetermined.

Germline values: CDR1 SGHRS, CDR2 YFSETQ. CDR3 length: 15 amino acids. The J segment lost 2 bases and the V segment lost 10 bases, leaving 12 bases of the junction unmatched. Together with a sample-barcoded 5' primer, a J-beta primer mix was included in a second PCR lasting roughly 7 to 11 cycles. CDR3-containing paired-end reads numbering at least 2.5 million came from each sample. One entry per CDR3 protein results from TCRdb running MiXCR on the 5' RACE reads. The profile shows 1.5 million to 2 million distinct CDR3 sequences, over 25% of them singletons. Total RNA was extracted at no less than 6 micrograms per sample.

Sequences were obtained from blood. This clonotype was obtained from a woman aged 25 to 39 in good health. This chain uses TRBV5-1 with TRBJ1-1; the match to TRBD1 covers 9 bases. The CDR3 loop is CAGTERDRANTEAFF. DNA for the CDR3: TGCGCCGGCACCGAACGGGACAGGGCCAACACTGAAGCTTTCTTT.